This TCR beta chain was captured by sequencing in a study of cytomegalovirus exposure and HLA in healthy donors. Overall study results and limits: Immune exposure data for these donors was limited to CMV serostatus. Later genetic work tied a missense DCLRE1C variant to beta-chain V and J trimming. By HLA locus, TCR association rates varied in a later analysis, with DRB1 showing the most and HLA-C the fewest.

The PCR used 60 Vbeta and 13 Jbeta primers. TCRdb keeps only in-frame clones here, not all; method: immunoSEQ multiplex PCR. The table records 200,000 to 250,000 clones, roughly 70% of them present only once. This clone was counted only a few times. The target antigen is unknown. This CDR3 is built from 13 residues. Germline values: CDR1 SGHDN, CDR2 FVKESK. Trimming removed 0 bases at V and 7 bases at J, with 9 bases between. Material: PBMCs. The TCR originated in a woman aged 25 to 39 in good health and CMV-seronegative. The chain links TRBV14 to TRBJ2-5, with a possible D match to TRBD2 (6 bases). The CDR3 bases are TGTGCCAGCAGCCAAGAACTAGCAGGGACCCAGTACTTC. Translation gives CASSQELAGTQYF.